The 10 T cell receptor beta chains listed next were all sequenced from one sample in a study of graft-versus-host responses after intestinal transplantation. No antigen is known for these receptors. TCRdb's copy holds only in-frame clones and misses some; the assay was immunoSEQ multiplex PCR. The data contain fewer than 95,000 clones, 93% of them seen just once; the ten biggest clones take up about 2%. The specimen was unstimulated CD8+ T cells sorted from spleen or lymph node cells, collected before intestinal transplant. These receptors all stem from a human donor who received an intestinal transplant.

V usage is TRBV4-3 and J usage is TRBJ1-1, with 9 bases aligning to TRBD1. Germline CDR1 and CDR2: LGHNA and YSLEER. Losses at the gene ends were 2 bases for V and 5 bases for J; bases not matched to a gene: 6. The CDR3 has 15 residues. CDR3 in DNA: TGCGCCAGCAGCCAACAAGCCGGGACAGGGACTGAAGCTTTCTTT. This translates into CASSQQAGTGTEAFF.

J is TRBJ2-4 and V is TRBV6-5; TRBD2 is a possible D gene (5 bases). Trimming stripped 6 bases from V and 7 bases from J, with 19 bases between. This CDR3 comprises 15 residues. Germline CDR1 and CDR2: MNHEY and SVGAGI. In DNA, the CDR3 is TGTGCCAGCAGGGACGTTTCGGGCGGGCAGAACATTCAGTACTTC. This encodes CASRDVSGGQNIQYF.

CDR3 region: CASSPYRDFNYYEQYF. In DNA form, the CDR3 reads TGTGCCAGTAGTCCTTACCGGGACTTCAACTACTACGAGCAGTACTTC. The chain recombines TRBV19 with TRBJ2-7, with D perhaps matching TRBD2 (6 bases). This CDR3 spans 16 amino acids. CDR1 and CDR2 (germline): LNHDA, SQIVND (reference sequence). V was clipped by 5 bases and J by 3 bases, with 20 bases between them.

The chain uses TRBV21-1 and TRBJ2-5; the tabulated D call, TRBD1, remains unverified against the DNA. TRBV21-1 counts as a pseudogene. The CDR3 has 16 residues. The CDR3 region has the DNA TGTGCCAGCAGCAAAACAAGGACAGGTTCGATGGAGACCCAGTACTTC. The encoded protein is CASSKTRTGSMETQYF.

The chain uses TRBV19 and TRBJ2-7; D perhaps matches TRBD2 (7 bases). Looked up from germline, CDR1 is LNHDA and CDR2 is SQIVND (reference sequence). V lost 5 bases to trimming and J lost 5 bases, with 13 bases between them. The CDR3 spans 13 residues. Written as DNA, the CDR3 is TGTGCCAGTAGTCTCGGGGGGCCCAACGAGCAGTACTTC. It encodes CASSLGGPNEQYF.

This rearrangement joins TRBV2 to TRBJ1-1, with a tentative D call TRBD1 (6 bases). The CDR3 is 16 amino acids. CDR1 is SNHLY, CDR2 FYNNEI, per germline. V lost 7 bases, J lost 1 base, and 19 bases lay in between. CDR3 loop: CASTSPGARGNTEAFF. CDR3 nucleotide sequence: TGTGCCAGCACCTCGCCCGGGGCCAGGGGGAACACTGAAGCTTTCTTT.

This chain's CDR3 is CATDGGDYEQYF. In DNA, the CDR3 is TGTGCCACGGATGGGGGGGACTACGAGCAGTACTTC. This chain links TRBV10-3 with TRBJ2-7; 7 bases agree with TRBD2. The germline gives CDR1 ENHRY, CDR2 SYGVKD. V shed 10 bases, J shed 3 bases, and the junction held 6 bases outside the gene matches. CDR3 length: 12 amino acids.

The table lists this clone with a count of one. The chain joins TRBV10-2 to TRBJ1-1; D is ambiguous. Germline V gene lookup returns CDR1 WSHSY and CDR2 SAAADI. The CDR3 sequence is 12 residues long. V lost 6 bases, J lost 3 bases, and 8 bases lay in between. CDR3 nucleotides: TGCGCCAGCAGGGCCGCGGACACTGAAGCTTTCTTT. Its protein product is CASRAADTEAFF.

The rearrangement joins TRBV4-1 to TRBJ2-7; no firm D call. V was pared by 0 bases and J by 2 bases, with 8 bases between. Germline CDR1 MGHRA, CDR2 YSYEKL. The CDR3 consists of 14 residues. In DNA form, the CDR3 reads TGCGCCAGCAGCCAAGATCCCCCAGCCTACGAGCAGTACTTC. Amino acids: CASSQDPPAYEQYF.

This clone was seen only once. The V gene is TRBV7-9, the J gene TRBJ2-1, with no clear D. The CDR3 extends over 13 amino acids. Deletions cut 5 bases from V and 8 bases from J, with 13 bases between. Germline lookup yields CDR1 SEHNR and CDR2 FQNEAQ (reference sequence). The CDR3 DNA follows: TGTGCCAGCAGCCCCGACTCGTTCGATGAGCAGTTCTTC. Amino acid sequence: CASSPDSFDEQFF.